This T cell receptor (beta chain) came from a study of T cell responses to AZD1222 COVID-19 vaccine. TCRdb keeps only in-frame clones here, not all; method: immunoSEQ multiplex PCR. Of some 200,000 clones listed, 85% to 95% were seen once; the top ten hold roughly 3.9%. The V end lost 4 bases, the J end lost 2 bases, and 11 bases lay between the germline ends. The germline gives CDR1 GTSNPN, CDR2 SVGIG (reference sequence). There are 13 residues in the CDR3. The rearrangement joins TRBV30 to TRBJ1-2, with D maybe TRBD1 (5 bases). This TCR was recovered from an adult in good health. Sequenced material: peripheral blood, taken on day 0 of AZD1222 vaccination. CDR3 coding DNA: TGTGCCTGGAATATCGGGGGGAACTATGGCTACACCTTC. Encoded protein: CAWNIGGNYGYTF.